This TCR beta chain was profiled in a study of vaccination effects on CD4 cells after COVID-19 (dated by TCRdb to between 2021 and 2022). In terms of the full investigation: Participants received two doses of either the BNT162b2 or the mRNA-1273 mRNA SARS-CoV-2 vaccine. In the study, cultures from other donors were sequenced using the Oncomine TCR Beta short-read assay on an Illumina iSeq 100. In both COVID-19 convalescent patients and infection-naive vaccine recipients, the study compared SARS-CoV-2 spike-specific CD4+ TCR repertoires from before mRNA vaccination with those from after it. The full study included 9 to 10 COVID-19 convalescent patients and several SARS-CoV-2-naive healthy vaccine recipients. Summary of the overall study and its limitations: In healthy vaccine recipients, vaccine-induced clones were almost all SARS-CoV-2 mono-reactive, with only 1 of 255 cross-reactive with common cold coronaviruses. At late post-vaccination timepoints, both infection-induced and vaccine-induced clones showed marked clonal contraction, consistent with waning T cell responses. The study was limited by a small number of convalescent patients and lacked early post-infection timepoints.

The CDR3 measures 15 amino acids from cysteine to phenylalanine. The read is trimmed to its CDR3 DNA, 45 bases read in frame from base 1. Relative to germline, V is 0 bases shorter and J is 3 bases shorter, with 9 bases between their ends. Based on the germline V gene (reference sequence), the CDR1 and CDR2 sequences are GTSNPN and SVGIG. In the ViraFEST assay, PBMC were stimulated with viral peptide pools, and antigen-specific CD4+ T cell clonotypes were then identified by expansion using TCR sequencing. After less than 13 days of culture, CD4+ T cells were isolated with the EasySep CD4+ T cell isolation kit. Negative nucleocapsid antibody results before and after vaccination confirmed that the healthy vaccine recipients had no prior SARS-CoV-2 infection. A few million PBMC per well were cultured in IMDM with around 5% human AB serum, 7.5 to 10 IU/ml IL-2 and gentamicin, plus 10 ug/ml peptides. On days 3 and 7, half of the culture medium was replaced with fresh IL-2-containing medium. Unless otherwise noted, each peptide stimulation condition was cultured in triplicate wells. Using Ficoll-Paque Plus gradient centrifugation, PBMC were separated from whole blood and then either used fresh or cryopreserved at -140C. Overlapping peptide pools spanned the spike proteins of SARS-CoV-2 and the common cold coronaviruses HCoV-NL63, HCoV-OC43 and HCoV-229E. The QIAamp micro DNA kit was used to extract genomic DNA from the cultured CD4+ T cells.

Concerning this clone itself: What antigen it recognizes has not been identified. Base-call qualities are not available, and no considerably larger clone is one nucleotide away.

Library method: the immunoSEQ multiplex PCR assay. DNA from the cultured, isolated CD4+ T cells was subjected to TCR beta CDR3 sequencing. Per the source publication's procedure: The analysis removed non-productive TCR sequences, trimmed reads to the CDR3 region, and retained only CDR3s that were 7 or more amino acids long. The MANAFEST web app was used to pick out antigen-specific clonotypes by comparing their expansion in peptide wells with that in reference cultures. For clones to be considered positive, expansion at FDR<0.05 versus reference and all other wells, an odds ratio above 5, and a frequency above 0.1% in two replicate wells were required. Clonotypes significantly expanded in SARS-CoV-2 spike wells and in at least one common cold coronavirus spike condition were defined as cross-reactive. CDR3 similarity was assessed by Levenshtein distance with the stringdist R package, and unrooted trees were built with ape in R 3.6.1. TCRdb limited this immuneACCESS table to in-frame rearrangements with V and J called. A share of clones is missing; checked studies link under half to unresolved V genes, and the rest is unexplained. V and J calls and clone size are copied from that table; D and trimming were computed from the DNA. This sample comprises 55,000 to 75,000 clones, under 75% of them detected only once. The ten largest clones represent roughly 4% of the sample.

The chain couples TRBV30 to TRBJ1-6; too little of a D gene remains to name it. The source was CD4+ T cells from PBMCs cultured with HCoV-OC43 spike peptides, collected before COVID-19 vaccination. In the paper's terms, the cell subset or site label means: HCoV-OC43 spike overlapping peptide pool stimulation. This sequence originates from a human donor who received a COVID-19 vaccine. The bases read TGTGCCTGGAGTGTAAAAGGGCACTATAATTCACCCCTCCACTTT. This gives the protein CAWSVKGHYNSPLHF.